These 17 T cell receptor beta chains originate from one sample sequenced in a study of CD8+CD57+ T cells in acquired aplastic anemia. An expansion of CD8+CD57+ cells by flow cytometry had been shown in patients chosen for sequencing. Genomic DNA provided the template from which TCR beta VDJ and CDR3 profiles were obtained. TCRdb independently ran MiXCR on the reads; one entry per CDR3 protein. The sample yields 450,000 to 550,000 distinct CDR3 sequences, approximately 33% seen once. Sequenced input: sorted CD4+, CD8+, or CD8+CD57+ T cells (not recorded which) from PBMCs. These receptors were taken from a human donor with aplastic anemia.

The chain employs TRBV25-1 and TRBJ1-1; D gene ambiguous. Germline lookup yields CDR1 MGHDK and CDR2 SYGVNS. This CDR3 is built from 12 residues. V lost 3 bases and J lost 6, with 8 bases in between. CDR3 in DNA: TGTGCCAGCAGTGAGGACCTCGCTGAAGCTTTCTTT. Amino acids: CASSEDLAEAFF.

This clonotype appeared many times. This chain connects TRBV2 to TRBJ2-7; 7 bases are shared with TRBD1. This CDR3 comprises 14 residues. In germline, CDR1 is SNHLY, CDR2 FYNNEI. Trimming at V came to 6 bases and at J to 2 bases, leaving 7 bases not matched to a gene. The CDR3 here is CASRKAGTAYEQYF. The CDR3 nucleotides are TGTGCCAGCAGAAAGGCCGGGACAGCCTACGAGCAGTACTTC.

This clonotype was observed many times. The chain carries TRBV6-1 and TRBJ1-2, with D possibly TRBD1 on 6 matching bases. Germline CDR1 MNHNS, CDR2 SASEGT. Trimming left V 8 bases short and J 1 base short, with 14 bases between. The CDR3 contains 14 residues. The CDR3, as DNA: TGTGCCAGCGACGGTGGGGGCTATAACTATGGCTACACCTTC. It is translated as CASDGGGYNYGYTF.

The count of this clonotype is one. A read error is likely, as this CDR3 ends without the conserved phenylalanine or tryptophan. The limits of the CDR3 on the DNA are not certain, so only TCRdb's listed CDR3 is given. The rearrangement links TRBV25-1 to TRBJ1-6; the table's D gene call, TRBD1, was not cross checked with the DNA. The length of the CDR3 is 10 amino acids, counting both ends. CDR1 MGHDK and CDR2 SYGVNS come from the germline V gene. CDR3 region: CASSLRTGNS.

The rearrangement joins TRBV7-2 to TRBJ2-7; 8 bases align to TRBD1. The CDR3 is 12 residues long. J gave up 6 bases and V 6 bases, and 4 bases lay outside the gene matches. Looked up from germline, CDR1 is SGHTA and CDR2 is FQGNSA. The CDR3 DNA reads TGTGCCAGCAGATCCACAGGGGGCGAGCAGTACTTC. It specifies CASRSTGGEQYF.

For this clonotype: A much larger clonotype is one base distant, so this may be a read error. The CDR3 spells CASSLAEDLSYEQYF. CDR3 DNA: TGTGCCAGCAGCTTAGCGGAAGACCTCTCCTACGAGCAGTACTTC. This rearrangement joins TRBV11-1 to TRBJ2-7, with D unresolved. The germline gives CDR1 SGHAT, CDR2 FQDESV (reference sequence). This CDR3 has 15 residues. V lost 0 bases and J 0 bases, leaving 9 bases between the germline ends.

The table lists this clonotype with a few counts. The chain links TRBV15 to TRBJ1-2; D may be TRBD1 (5 bases). Looked up from germline, CDR1 is LNHNV and CDR2 is YYDKDF (reference sequence). CDR3 size: 13 residues. The V end was cut by 0 bases, the J end by 12 bases, with 14 bases between. The chain's CDR3 is CATSRDRGNGNTF. CDR3 coding DNA: TGTGCCACCAGCAGAGATCGGGGGAATGGAAACACCTTC.

This clonotype was counted many times. The J gene is TRBJ1-5, the V gene TRBV2; no definite D call. Germline loops: CDR1 SNHLY, CDR2 FYNNEI. Trimming shortened V by 4 bases and J by 2 bases, and 9 bases separated the two germline ends. The CDR3 is made up of 14 amino acids. This chain's CDR3 is CASSVGRGNQPQHF. The CDR3 DNA sequence: TGTGCCAGCAGTGTAGGGAGAGGCAATCAGCCCCAGCATTTT.

A note on this clonotype: An end of the junction differs from the germline gene, which may be a read error. The V and J genes are TRBV10-2 and TRBJ2-7; D might be TRBD2 (5 bases). Germline V gene sequence: CDR1 WSHSY, CDR2 SAAADI. The CDR3 runs to 17 residues. CDR3 sequence (DNA): TGTGCCAGCAGCCCCAGAACCGGACTTTCGAGCTCCTACGAGCAGTACTTC. Its translation: CASSPRTGLSSSYEQYF.

This clonotype was observed many times. V and J are TRBV19 and TRBJ2-3, with 12 bases that match TRBD2. The junction had 10 bases not matched to a gene; V was cut back by 4 bases and J by 5 bases. Per germline, CDR1 LNHDA and CDR2 SQIVND (reference sequence). The CDR3 sequence is 17 residues long. The CDR3 region is CASSTRSSGRAEDTQYF. In nucleotides, the CDR3 is TGTGCCAGTAGTACCCGATCTAGCGGGAGGGCAGAAGATACGCAGTATTTT. Full variable domain (missing parts from reference TRBV19 and TRBJ2-3): DGGITQSPKYLFRKEGQNVTLSCEQNLNHDAMYWYRQDPGQGLRLIYYSQIVNDFQKGDIAEGYSVSREKKESFPLTVTSAQKNPTAFYLCASSTRSSGRAEDTQYFGPGTRLTVL.

The chain has TRBV12-3 or TRBV12-4 and TRBJ1-1; D perhaps matches TRBD1 (6 bases). This CDR3 has 14 residues. Deletions cut 9 bases from V and 10 bases from J, with 24 bases between. CDR3 in DNA: TGTGCCAGTAGCCTCCACAGGGATCCTGCTCGAGCTTTCTTT. This codes for CASSLHRDPARAFF.

At least ten counts were recorded for this clonotype. The V gene is TRBV9, the J gene TRBJ2-7, with a possible D match to TRBD2 (6 bases). Germline CDR1 is SGDLS and CDR2 is YYNGEE. This CDR3 comprises 14 residues. Trimming took 2 bases from V and 7 from J, leaving 16 bases between them. The CDR3, as DNA: TGTGCCAGCAGCGTCGGGACTGGGCTGGGGGAGCAGTACTTC. This codes for CASSVGTGLGEQYF.

The rearrangement uses TRBV25-1 and TRBJ2-7; 16 bases match TRBD2. V lost 5 bases and J lost 5; bases outside the gene matches: 9. Germline V gene lookup returns CDR1 MGHDK and CDR2 SYGVNS. The CDR3 loop spans 17 amino acids. The CDR3, as DNA: TGTGCCAGCAGTACGGGACTAGCGGGAGGGCCAGGGGACGAGCAGTACTTC. It is translated as CASSTGLAGGPGDEQYF.

The chain employs TRBV2 and TRBJ1-2, with a weak D call TRBD1 (6 bases). The CDR3 is made up of 12 amino acids. Germline V gene sequence: CDR1 SNHLY, CDR2 FYNNEI. With 1 base removed from V and 12 bases from J, the gap between germline ends came to 12 bases. As DNA, the CDR3 is TGTGCCAGCAGTGAAGGACTCAGGGGTAACACCTTC. It encodes CASSEGLRGNTF. Based on the CDR3 plus reference TRBV2 and TRBJ1-2, the full variable domain is EPEVTQTPSHQVTQMGQEVILRCVPISNHLYFYWYRQILGQKVEFLVSFYNNEISEKSEIFDDQFSVERPDGSNFTLKIRSTKLEDSAMYFCASSEGLRGNTFGSGTRLTVV.

V usage is TRBV2 and J usage is TRBJ2-7; 8 bases agree with TRBD2. The germline V gene has CDR1 SNHLY and CDR2 FYNNEI. The CDR3 length is 14 residues. J gave up 1 base and V 11 bases, and 10 bases lay outside the gene matches. The CDR3 reads CAWKPASGSYEQYF. The CDR3 nucleotides are TGTGCCTGGAAACCGGCTAGCGGGTCCTACGAGCAGTACTTC.

Only one count was recorded for this clonotype. This may be a read error, as it is one base from a much larger clone. This rearrangement joins TRBV19 to TRBJ2-5, with D hard to call. There are 13 residues in the CDR3. Germline V CDR1 and CDR2: LNHDA, SQIVND (reference sequence). V lost 3 bases and J lost 0, with 5 bases in between. The CDR3 DNA reads TGTGCCAGTAGTATGCACAACCAAGAGACCCAGTACTTC. This sequence encodes CASSMHNQETQYF.

This clonotype has at least ten counts. J is TRBJ1-2 and V is TRBV6-1; no definite D call. This CDR3 is 12 amino acids long. Trimming cost V 8 bases and J 4 bases, with 11 bases left between them. Germline CDR1 and CDR2: MNHNS and SASEGT. The CDR3 protein is CASARVGYGYTF. Here the CDR3 DNA reads TGTGCCAGCGCGCGGGTGGGCTATGGCTACACCTTC.